A single sample gave rise to the 18 T cell receptor beta chains below, sequenced in a study of blood T cell repertoires in COVID-19. Produced via immunoSEQ multiplex PCR; TCRdb's table is partial and in-frame only. This sample has 60,000 to 70,000 clones, with 65% to 90% found just once. The sample comprised peripheral blood. The receptors come from a woman aged 60 to 75 with acute or convalescent COVID-19.

V gene TRBV7-3 combines with J gene TRBJ2-2; 8 positions agree with TRBD2. Germline CDR1 reads SGHTA; CDR2 reads FQGTGA. The CDR3 runs to 16 residues. J was trimmed by 5 bases and V by 5 bases; bases with no gene match: 10. CDR3: CASSPSSGGVTGELFF. The CDR3 DNA is TGTGCCAGCAGCCCCTCAAGCGGGGGTGTAACCGGGGAGCTGTTTTTT. Full variable domain (remainder filled in from reference TRBV7-3 and TRBJ2-2): GAGVSQTPSNKVTEKGKYVELRCDPISGHTALYWYRQSLGQGPEFLIYFQGTGAADDSGLPNDRFFAVRPEGSVSTLKIQRTERGDSAVYLCASSPSSGGVTGELFFGEGSRLTVL.

This clone was found once. The rearrangement uses TRBV28 and TRBJ2-1; TRBD2 matches 8 bases. The CDR3 extends over 14 amino acids. Losses at the gene ends were 6 bases for V and 7 bases for J; bases not matched to a gene: 8. Germline CDR1 MDHEN, CDR2 SYDVKM. CDR3 sequence (DNA): TGTGCCAGCAGGGTAGCGGGAAGGTTGAATGAGCAGTTCTTC. It yields the protein CASRVAGRLNEQFF. Looking up the rest from reference TRBV28 and TRBJ2-1 gives the full variable domain: DVKVTQSSRYLVKRTGEKVFLECVQDMDHENMFWYRQDPGLGLRLIYFSYDVKMKEKGDIPEGYSVSREKKERFSLILESASTNQTSMYLCASRVAGRLNEQFFGPGTRLTVL.

This chain joins TRBV11-2 and TRBJ2-1; 11 bases align to TRBD2. The CDR3 runs 15 residues. Germline lookup yields CDR1 SGHAT and CDR2 FQNNGV. V lost 1 base and J lost 9; bases outside the gene matches: 5. The CDR3: CASSLALAGVGEQFF. The DNA for the CDR3 is TGTGCCAGCAGCTTAGCACTAGCGGGAGTCGGTGAGCAGTTCTTC.

This chain joins TRBV4-1 and TRBJ1-5; D is perhaps TRBD1 (5 bases). The CDR3 is made up of 15 amino acids. Germline-derived CDR1 and CDR2 are MGHRA and YSYEKL. Trimming left V 1 base short and J 4 bases short, with 11 bases between. The chain's CDR3 is CASSQVEGLNQPQHF. DNA for the CDR3: TGCGCCAGCAGCCAAGTCGAGGGACTGAATCAGCCCCAGCATTTT.

The chain employs TRBV28 and TRBJ1-2; 9 bases are a match to TRBD1. In germline, CDR1 is MDHEN, CDR2 SYDVKM. The V and J ends lost 4 bases and 4 bases, in that order; junction bases with no gene match: 7. The CDR3 consists of 15 residues. The CDR3 here is CASSSGQGLTYGYTF. CDR3 bases: TGTGCCAGCAGTTCTGGACAGGGGTTAACCTATGGCTACACCTTC.

The gene calls are TRBV7-3 and TRBJ1-6, with TRBD1 matching 10 bases. CDR1 is SGHTA and CDR2 is FQGTGA in the germline V gene. The CDR3 has 15 residues. After removal of 5 bases from V and 8 bases from J, the junction contained 6 bases not matched to a gene. The CDR3 loop is CASSPGTGAHSPLHF. CDR3 nucleotide sequence: TGTGCCAGCAGCCCCGGGACAGGGGCACATTCACCCCTCCACTTT. The complete variable domain, with remaining parts taken from reference TRBV7-3 and TRBJ1-6, reads GAGVSQTPSNKVTEKGKYVELRCDPISGHTALYWYRQSLGQGPEFLIYFQGTGAADDSGLPNDRFFAVRPEGSVSTLKIQRTERGDSAVYLCASSPGTGAHSPLHFGNGTRLTVT.

The chain uses TRBV11-1 and TRBJ1-6, with D maybe TRBD1 (6 bases). The CDR3 is made up of 13 amino acids. Germline CDR1 SGHAT, CDR2 FQDESV (reference sequence). The V end lost 5 bases, the J end lost 14 bases, and 16 bases lay between the germline ends. For the CDR3, the DNA is TGTGCCAGCAGCCCCGGGGGGGCCCTCACCCTCCACTTT. Translated: CASSPGGALTLHF.

This chain uses TRBV30 with TRBJ2-3; TRBD2 agrees at 8 bases. The CDR3 runs to 14 residues. J lost 5 bases, V lost 3 bases, and 7 bases had no gene match. The germline gives CDR1 GTSNPN, CDR2 SVGIG (reference sequence). DNA of the CDR3: TGTGCCTGGAGGGAAAGCGGGGGTCGAGATACGCAGTATTTT. It yields the protein CAWRESGGRDTQYF.

The V and J genes are TRBV5-6 and TRBJ2-1; D might be TRBD2 (5 bases). CDR1 is SGHDT and CDR2 is YYEEEE in the germline V gene. The CDR3 sequence is 13 residues long. Trimming took off 3 bases at V and 10 bases at J, with 14 bases between the two ends. The CDR3 loop reads CASSSFAGKEQFF. DNA for the CDR3: TGTGCCAGCAGCTCTTTCGCCGGGAAAGAGCAGTTCTTC. The entire variable domain, with the rest obtained from reference TRBV5-6 and TRBJ2-1, is as follows: DAGVTQSPTHLIKTRGQQVTLRCSPKSGHDTVSWYQQALGQGPQFIFQYYEEEERQRGNFPDRFSGHQFPNYSSELNVNALLLGDSALYLCASSSFAGKEQFFGPGTRLTVL.

V usage is TRBV5-1 and J usage is TRBJ1-4; D gene ambiguous. CDR1 and CDR2 (germline): SGHRS, YFSETQ. Trimming left V 4 bases short and J 0 bases short, with 7 bases between. CDR3 size: 14 residues. CDR3 DNA sequence: TGCGCCAGCAGCCCTAGCCCAACTAATGAAAAACTGTTTTTT. It specifies CASSPSPTNEKLFF.

This clone was counted a few times. This CDR3 is CASSEQVAGGTYEQYF. In nucleotides, the CDR3 is TGTGCCAGCAGTGAACAGGTCGCAGGGGGGACCTACGAGCAGTACTTC. J is TRBJ2-7 and V is TRBV6-1; a weak D match, TRBD1 (7 bases). Germline V gene data show CDR1 as MNHNS and CDR2 as SASEGT. The V gene lost 2 bases and the J gene lost 2 bases, with 16 bases spanning the gap. The CDR3 is 16 amino acids.

This clone showed up just once. The rearrangement links TRBV5-6 to TRBJ1-1; 9 bases are a match to TRBD1. V gave up 2 bases and J gave up 1 base; unmatched junction bases: 3. Germline values: CDR1 SGHDT, CDR2 YYEEEE. The CDR3 loop spans 15 amino acids. In DNA, the CDR3 is TGTGCCAGCAGCTTCCTGACAGGGGGGAACACTGAAGCTTTCTTT. Amino acid sequence: CASSFLTGGNTEAFF.

The chain joins TRBV21-1 to TRBJ1-6; the table's D call, TRBD1, has no DNA check behind it. TRBV21-1 is a documented pseudogene. The CDR3 extends over 15 amino acids. Here the CDR3 DNA reads TGTGCCAGCAGTCCCCGGGACAGGGAATATTCACCCCTCCACTTT. It yields the protein CASSPRDREYSPLHF.

This sequence joins TRBV2 and TRBJ1-1; D possibly corresponds to TRBD1 (5 bases). The germline V and J ends were trimmed by 5 bases and 5 bases, with 12 bases remaining between them. The CDR3 extends over 13 amino acids. Germline V gene lookup returns CDR1 SNHLY and CDR2 FYNNEI. The CDR3 DNA reads TGTGCCAGCAGTAATATGGGGCTGACTGAAGCTTTCTTT. This translates into CASSNMGLTEAFF. Full variable domain (rest looked up from reference TRBV2 and TRBJ1-1): EPEVTQTPSHQVTQMGQEVILRCVPISNHLYFYWYRQILGQKVEFLVSFYNNEISEKSEIFDDQFSVERPDGSNFTLKIRSTKLEDSAMYFCASSNMGLTEAFFGQGTRLTVV.

This chain links TRBV5-1 with TRBJ2-1; D unclear. CDR3 size: 11 residues. V lost 4 bases and J 7 bases, leaving 6 bases between the germline ends. The germline V gene encodes CDR1 SGHRS and CDR2 YFSETQ. The CDR3 region has the DNA TGCGCCAGCAGCGAGCTAAATGAGCAGTTCTTC. This codes for CASSELNEQFF.

V gene TRBV19 combines with J gene TRBJ1-1; no clear D. This CDR3 is 14 amino acids long. V lost 7 bases, J lost 6 bases, and 18 bases lay in between. Germline CDR1 reads LNHDA; CDR2 reads SQIVND (reference sequence). The CDR3 nucleotides read TGTGCCAGTACTACTACCGCTGGAGGCCCTGAAGCTTTCTTT. This gives the protein CASTTTAGGPEAFF.

The chain recombines TRBV10-3 with TRBJ2-5, with D perhaps TRBD2 (5 bases). The CDR3 length is 15 residues. V was cut by 2 bases and J by 1 base, with 11 bases left in between. Per the germline V gene, CDR1 is ENHRY and CDR2 is SYGVKD. As DNA, the CDR3 is TGTGCCATCAGTGAGCGGGGAGCCGCCCAAGAGACCCAGTACTTC. Amino acid sequence: CAISERGAAQETQYF.

The rearrangement uses TRBV19 and TRBJ2-7; possibly TRBD1 for D (6 bases). Germline loops: CDR1 LNHDA, CDR2 SQIVND (reference sequence). The length of the CDR3 is 15 residues. V shed 0 bases and J shed 6 bases, with 15 bases lying between them. Here the CDR3 DNA reads TGTGCCAGTAGTATAGATCGTCTGGGGGCATCCGAGCAGTACTTC. Amino acids: CASSIDRLGASEQYF. Full variable domain (outside the CDR3, taken from reference TRBV19 and TRBJ2-7): DGGITQSPKYLFRKEGQNVTLSCEQNLNHDAMYWYRQDPGQGLRLIYYSQIVNDFQKGDIAEGYSVSREKKESFPLTVTSAQKNPTAFYLCASSIDRLGASEQYFGPGTRLTVT.